Described below is a single T cell receptor (beta chain) sequence and its context. Frequency shows this clonotype is medium-sized (0.01 to 0.1%); no count was noted. The specificity of this receptor is unknown. The CDR3 measures 15 amino acids from cysteine to phenylalanine. DNA for this receptor is not on file. CDR1 and CDR2 were assigned from the germline V gene as MNHEY and SVGAGI. Library generation was performed with 10x single-cell sequencing. Profiling of CSF cells was done with 10X Genomics single-cell V(D)J and 5' gene-expression libraries. An Illumina NextSeq550 was used to sequence the CSF single-cell TCR libraries. As for the authors' bioinformatics: V(D)J reads were aligned to the vdj-GRCh38 alts ensemble 2.0.0 reference and processed with the Cell Ranger vdj pipeline. Clonotypes were defined as cell barcodes sharing the same set of productive CDR3 nucleotide sequences. Clonotype information was added to Seurat v3.0 gene-expression metadata to link clonality with transcriptional profiles. Any CSF cell with more than 1,800 genes, more than 7,500 UMIs or more than 10% mitochondrial reads was removed. To find TCRs with known antigen specificity, CDR3-beta sequences were matched against VDJdb. Clone sharing was examined by network analysis using the R package qgraph, in which only TCRs with complete alpha and beta chains were included. After the reads were reprocessed by TCRdb, one entry was made per CDR3 protein sequence, with no DNA. These V and J calls derive from TCRdb rather than the authors' analysis. This sample's table has entries for roughly 1,200 distinct CDR3 sequences. Roughly 8.7% of the sample comes from the top ten.

This entry is derived from a study of CD8 T cells in cerebrospinal fluid in Alzheimer's disease (dated by TCRdb to about 2020). Turning to the overall study: CSF T cell clonal expansion was assessed with two single-cell approaches: plate-based nested PCR sequencing and droplet-based sequencing. The study tested whether clonally expanded T cells were present in cerebrospinal fluid from healthy elderly individuals and from patients with neurodegenerative disease. In the droplet-based CSF analysis comparing patients with controls, there were roughly 9 healthy controls (approximately 11,000 cells) and roughly 9 patients with MCI or Alzheimer's disease (roughly 9,600 cells). A total of about 23 samples were covered by the CSF gene-expression analysis, in which Parkinson's disease patients were included. General findings and caveats noted by the study authors: Only samples with detectable clones (about eleven healthy, 5 MCI, 5 AD, 6 PD) were included in the overall clonality comparison. When the data were pooled, most of the 6 Alzheimer's patients but only 1 of 10 healthy subjects had a highly expanded clone, defined as one making up at least 3% of TCRs. The authors cautioned that detecting EBV-specific TCRs in CSF does not establish a causal link between EBV and Alzheimer's disease. Compared with controls, patients with MCI or Alzheimer's disease had a higher percentage of their CSF TCRs made up by the single largest clone. The EBV-specific clones were neither the most highly expanded clones nor enriched among patients.

All participants were free of acute infectious disease and in good physical condition. For droplet-based sequencing, live CSF cells were sorted using a live/dead marker. CSF was obtained by lumbar puncture, and immune cells were pelleted by centrifugation at 300g. Each CSF sample was checked for red blood cells, and any sample showing blood contamination was excluded. CSF cells were cryopreserved by placing the cells in freezing medium, freezing the cells overnight at -80 degrees C, and then storing the cells in liquid nitrogen. CSF samples were stored for less than six months before analysis. The specimen was cerebrospinal fluid. The source of this sequence is a human donor in good health. Recombination linked TRBV6-5 to TRBJ1-4; TCRdb indicates TRBD1, and absent DNA this call remains unverified. CDR3 reads: CASSPRTGGVEKLFF.